The 7 T cell receptor beta chains below come from one sample, sequenced in a study of control samples from healthy donors and cancer patients. The method was immunoSEQ multiplex PCR; TCRdb's version includes in-frame clones alone and lacks a portion of them. The sample includes about 110,000 clones, 83% of them seen just once. The sequenced sample was blood. These receptors came from a woman aged 45 to 65 in good health.

The chain combines TRBV27 with TRBJ1-3; D uncertain. The V end lost 5 bases, the J end lost 0 bases, and 5 bases lay between the germline ends. Germline V gene sequence: CDR1 MNHEY, CDR2 SMNVEV (reference sequence). This CDR3 is built from 13 residues. Here the CDR3 DNA reads TGTGCCAGCAGTGTCACCTCTGGAAACACCATATATTTT. The encoded protein is CASSVTSGNTIYF.

CDR3: CASSPGPTGELFF. In nucleotides, the CDR3 is TGTGCCAGCAGCCCGGGACCCACCGGGGAGCTGTTTTTT. This chain uses TRBV11-3 with TRBJ2-2; either TRBD1 or TRBD2 may supply D (5 bases each). V dropped 5 bases and J dropped 4 bases, with 8 bases sitting between them. This CDR3 comprises 13 residues. CDR1 is SGHNT, CDR2 YENEEA, per germline.

The CDR3 nucleotides are TGCGCCAGCAGCTTGGAGGCGGAGAACACCGGGGAGCTGTTTTTT. Translated: CASSLEAENTGELFF. This chain links TRBV5-1 with TRBJ2-2; D ambiguous. V was shortened by 0 bases and J by 1 base, with 7 bases between the two germline ends. The CDR3 is made up of 15 amino acids. Germline lookup yields CDR1 SGHRS and CDR2 YFSETQ.

The chain recombines TRBV7-2 with TRBJ1-1; D gene uncertain. There are 14 residues in the CDR3. The V gene's germline CDR1 is SGHTA and CDR2 FQGNSA. Trimming shortened V by 0 bases and J by 1 base, and 6 bases separated the two germline ends. The chain's CDR3 is CASSLARANTEAFF. In DNA form, the CDR3 reads TGTGCCAGCAGCTTAGCAAGGGCGAACACTGAAGCTTTCTTT.

The chain combines TRBV7-2 with TRBJ2-7; D may be TRBD2 (5 bases). CDR1 SGHTA and CDR2 FQGNSA come from the germline V gene. The CDR3 sequence is 15 residues long. The V end was cut by 1 base, the J end by 6 bases, with 16 bases between. The CDR3 region is CASSLVPVRGSEQYF. CDR3 coding DNA: TGTGCCAGCAGCTTAGTCCCTGTTCGGGGTAGCGAGCAGTACTTC. The full variable domain, its missing parts supplied by reference TRBV7-2 and TRBJ2-7, is GAGVSQSPSNKVTEKGKDVELRCDPISGHTALYWYRQSLGQGLEFLIYFQGNSAPDKSGLPSDRFSAERTGGSVSTLTIQRTQQEDSAVYLCASSLVPVRGSEQYFGPGTRLTVT.

Regarding this clone: Other DNA variants within this sample encode the same CDR3. The chain has TRBV7-2 and TRBJ2-5, with 15 positions matching TRBD2. The V gene's germline CDR1 is SGHTA and CDR2 FQGNSA. The CDR3 contains 19 residues. The junction had 12 bases not matched to a gene; V was cut back by 5 bases and J by 2 bases. CDR3 DNA: TGTGCCAGCAGCATCGGACTAGCGGGAGGGTGGGGGGGGCAAGAGACCCAGTACTTC. Protein product: CASSIGLAGGWGGQETQYF.

Notes on this clone: Within the sample, other DNA sequences also encode this same CDR3. The gene calls are TRBV3-1 (or the pseudogene TRBV3-2) and TRBJ2-3, with no clear D. V lost 4 bases and J lost 2, with 4 bases in between. The CDR3 is made up of 12 amino acids. Germline CDR1 is LGHDT and CDR2 is YNNKEL (reference sequence). The CDR3 nucleotides read TGTGCCAGCAGCCCGGACACAGATACGCAGTATTTT. This gives the protein CASSPDTDTQYF.